This entry features one T cell receptor beta chain sequence. This sample is part of a study of blood T cell repertoires in COVID-19. Study as a whole: T cells, B-cell-depleted T cells, or PBMCs supplied cDNA or gDNA.

TCRdb's table, derived via immunoSEQ multiplex PCR, lists solely in-frame clones and lacks some. The sample has over 250,000 clones, about 90% seen once. After removal of 0 bases from V and 3 bases from J, the junction contained 3 bases not matched to a gene. Germline CDR1 is SGHDN and CDR2 is FVKESK. The length of the CDR3 is 15 residues. The receptor was derived from a woman aged 25-40 years who had recovered from COVID-19. This chain links TRBV14 with TRBJ2-5, with TRBD2 matching 8 bases. The sample taken for sequencing was PBMCs or T cells enriched from blood (not recorded which). The CDR3 sequence is CASSQETGGKETQYF. The CDR3 DNA sequence: TGTGCCAGCAGCCAAGAAACGGGGGGGAAAGAGACCCAGTACTTC.